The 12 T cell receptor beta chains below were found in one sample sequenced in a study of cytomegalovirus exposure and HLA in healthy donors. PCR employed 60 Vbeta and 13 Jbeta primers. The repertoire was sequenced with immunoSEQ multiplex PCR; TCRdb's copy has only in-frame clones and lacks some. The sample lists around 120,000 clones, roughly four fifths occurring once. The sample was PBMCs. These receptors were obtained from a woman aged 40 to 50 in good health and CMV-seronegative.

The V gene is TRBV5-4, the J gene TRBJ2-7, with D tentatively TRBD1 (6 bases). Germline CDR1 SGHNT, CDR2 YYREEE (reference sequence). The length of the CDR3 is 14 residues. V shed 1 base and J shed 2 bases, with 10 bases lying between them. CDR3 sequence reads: CASSLQGKTYEQYF. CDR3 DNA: TGTGCCAGCAGCTTGCAGGGGAAAACCTACGAGCAGTACTTC.

The CDR3 here is CASSSSGTRDEQFF. Written as DNA, the CDR3 is TGTGCCAGCAGCTCCAGTGGGACAAGGGATGAGCAGTTCTTC. This sequence joins TRBV5-4 and TRBJ2-1; D is perhaps TRBD1 (6 bases). In germline, CDR1 is SGHNT, CDR2 YYREEE (reference sequence). CDR3 length: 14 amino acids. V was clipped by 3 bases and J by 8 bases, with 15 bases between them. The entire variable domain, with the rest obtained from reference TRBV5-4 and TRBJ2-1, is as follows: ETGVTQSPTHLIKTRGQQVTLRCSSQSGHNTVSWYQQALGQGPQFIFQYYREEENGRGNFPPRFSGLQFPNYSSELNVNALELDDSALYLCASSSSGTRDEQFFGPGTRLTVL.

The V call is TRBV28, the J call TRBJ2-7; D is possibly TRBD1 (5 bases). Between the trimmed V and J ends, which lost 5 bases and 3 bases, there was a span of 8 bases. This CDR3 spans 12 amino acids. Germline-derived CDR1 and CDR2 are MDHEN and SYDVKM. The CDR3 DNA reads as TGTGCCAGCAGTCCCAGGGACTACGAGCAGTACTTC. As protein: CASSPRDYEQYF.

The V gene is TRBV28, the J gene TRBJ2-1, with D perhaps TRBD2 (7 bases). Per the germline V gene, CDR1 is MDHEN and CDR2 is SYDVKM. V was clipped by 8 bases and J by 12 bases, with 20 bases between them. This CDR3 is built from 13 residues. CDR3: CASRPGGPTPQFF. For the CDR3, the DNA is TGTGCCAGCCGGCCCGGGGGGCCCACGCCGCAGTTCTTC.

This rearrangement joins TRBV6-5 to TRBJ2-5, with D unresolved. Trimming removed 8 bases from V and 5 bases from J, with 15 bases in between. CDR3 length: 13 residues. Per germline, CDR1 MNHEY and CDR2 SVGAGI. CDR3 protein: CASGTPRRETQYF. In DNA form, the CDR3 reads TGTGCCAGCGGTACGCCGAGGCGTGAGACCCAGTACTTC.

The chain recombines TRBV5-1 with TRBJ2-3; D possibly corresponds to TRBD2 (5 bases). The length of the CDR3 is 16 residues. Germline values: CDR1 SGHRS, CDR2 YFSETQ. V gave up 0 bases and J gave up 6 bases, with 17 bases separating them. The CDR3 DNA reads TGCGCCAGCAGCTTGGTGAGGCGGACTGCCCCCGATACGCAGTATTTT. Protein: CASSLVRRTAPDTQYF.

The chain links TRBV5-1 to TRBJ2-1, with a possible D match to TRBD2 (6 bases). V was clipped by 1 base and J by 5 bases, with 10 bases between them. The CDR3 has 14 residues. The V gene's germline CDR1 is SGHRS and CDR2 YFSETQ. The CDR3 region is CASSLNWGDNEQFF. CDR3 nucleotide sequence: TGCGCCAGCAGCTTGAATTGGGGGGACAATGAGCAGTTCTTC.

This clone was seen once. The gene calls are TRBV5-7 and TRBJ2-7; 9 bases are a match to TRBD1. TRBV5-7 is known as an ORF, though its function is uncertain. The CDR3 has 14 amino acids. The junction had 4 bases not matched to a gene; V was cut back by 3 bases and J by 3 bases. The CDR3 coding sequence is TGTGCCAGCAGCTGGGGGACAGGGTGCTACGAGCAGTACTTC. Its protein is CASSWGTGCYEQYF.

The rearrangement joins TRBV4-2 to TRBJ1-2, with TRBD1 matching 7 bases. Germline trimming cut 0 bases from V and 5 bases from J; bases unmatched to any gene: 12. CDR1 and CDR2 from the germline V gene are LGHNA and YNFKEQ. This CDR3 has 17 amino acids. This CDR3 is CASSQETYGTEAYGYTF. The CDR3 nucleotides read TGTGCCAGCAGCCAAGAGACATACGGGACAGAAGCTTATGGCTACACCTTC.

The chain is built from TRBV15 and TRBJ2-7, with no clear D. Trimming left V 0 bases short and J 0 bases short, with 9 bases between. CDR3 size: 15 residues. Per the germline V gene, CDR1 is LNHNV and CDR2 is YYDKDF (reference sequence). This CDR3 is CATSRDPVSSYEQYF. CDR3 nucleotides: TGTGCCACCAGCAGAGATCCGGTTTCCTCCTACGAGCAGTACTTC.

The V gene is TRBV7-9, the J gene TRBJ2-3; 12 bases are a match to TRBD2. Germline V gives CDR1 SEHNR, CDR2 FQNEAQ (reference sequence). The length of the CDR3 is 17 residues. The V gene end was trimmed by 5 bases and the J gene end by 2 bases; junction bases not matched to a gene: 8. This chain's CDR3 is CASSPPSGRGNTDTQYF. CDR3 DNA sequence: TGTGCCAGCAGCCCCCCTAGCGGGAGGGGGAACACAGATACGCAGTATTTT.

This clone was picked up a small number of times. CDR3 bases: TGTGCCAGCAGCTTGGGCTTCGCAGGGGGCTCGAACACCGGGGAGCTGTTTTTT. Its protein product is CASSLGFAGGSNTGELFF. The chain is built from TRBV5-6 and TRBJ2-2, with 8 bases lining up with TRBD1. The V and J ends lost 0 bases and 0 bases, in that order; junction bases with no gene match: 7. The CDR3 is made up of 18 amino acids. CDR1 and CDR2 from the germline V gene are SGHDT and YYEEEE.